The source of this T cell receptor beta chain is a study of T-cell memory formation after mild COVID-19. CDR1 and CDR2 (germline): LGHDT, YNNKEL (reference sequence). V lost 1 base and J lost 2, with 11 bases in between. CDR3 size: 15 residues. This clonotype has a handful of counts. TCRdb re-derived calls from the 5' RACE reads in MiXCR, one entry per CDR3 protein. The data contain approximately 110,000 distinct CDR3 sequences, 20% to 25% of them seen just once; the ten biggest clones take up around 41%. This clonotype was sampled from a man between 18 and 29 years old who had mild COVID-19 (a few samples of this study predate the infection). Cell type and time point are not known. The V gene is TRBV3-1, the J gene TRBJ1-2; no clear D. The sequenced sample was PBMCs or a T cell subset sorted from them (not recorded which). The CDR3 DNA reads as TGTGCCAGCAGCCAAGGGTCGTACCGAAACTATGGCTACACCTTC. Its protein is CASSQGSYRNYGYTF.